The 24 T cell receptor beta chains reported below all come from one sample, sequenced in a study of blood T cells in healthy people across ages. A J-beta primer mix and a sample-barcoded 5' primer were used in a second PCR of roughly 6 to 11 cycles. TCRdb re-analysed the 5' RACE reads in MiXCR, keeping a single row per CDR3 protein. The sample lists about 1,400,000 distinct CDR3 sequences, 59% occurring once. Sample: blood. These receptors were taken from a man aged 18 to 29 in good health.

The CDR3 nucleotides read TGTGCCACCAGCAGGGGAAATGGCTACACCTTC. As protein: CATSRGNGYTF. V gene TRBV15 combines with J gene TRBJ1-2; D not resolved. Deletions cut 3 bases from V and 6 bases from J, with 5 bases between. Germline-derived CDR1 and CDR2 are LNHNV and YYDKDF (reference sequence). The CDR3 consists of 11 residues. Filled out from reference TRBV15 and TRBJ1-2, the complete variable domain reads DAMVIQNPRYQVTQFGKPVTLSCSQTLNHNVMYWYQQKSSQAPKLLFHYYDKDFNNEADTPDNFQSRRPNTSFCFLDIRSPGLGDTAMYLCATSRGNGYTFGSGTRLTVV.

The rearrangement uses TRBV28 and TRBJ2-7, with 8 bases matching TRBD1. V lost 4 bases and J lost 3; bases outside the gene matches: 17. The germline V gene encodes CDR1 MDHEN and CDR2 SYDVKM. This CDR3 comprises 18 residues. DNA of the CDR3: TGTGCCAGCAGTTCCCTCGGGTGGGACAGGTGGGTCGACTACGAGCAGTACTTC. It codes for CASSSLGWDRWVDYEQYF. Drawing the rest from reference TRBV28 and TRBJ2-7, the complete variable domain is DVKVTQSSRYLVKRTGEKVFLECVQDMDHENMFWYRQDPGLGLRLIYFSYDVKMKEKGDIPEGYSVSREKKERFSLILESASTNQTSMYLCASSSLGWDRWVDYEQYFGPGTRLTVT.

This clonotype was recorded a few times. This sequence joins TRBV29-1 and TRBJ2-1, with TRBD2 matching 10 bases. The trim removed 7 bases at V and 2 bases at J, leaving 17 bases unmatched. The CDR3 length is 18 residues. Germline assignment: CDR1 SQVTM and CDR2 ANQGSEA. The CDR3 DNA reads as TGCAGCGCGGCCGGGGAACTAGCGGGGCGGACTGCCTACAATGAGCAGTTCTTC. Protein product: CSAAGELAGRTAYNEQFF.

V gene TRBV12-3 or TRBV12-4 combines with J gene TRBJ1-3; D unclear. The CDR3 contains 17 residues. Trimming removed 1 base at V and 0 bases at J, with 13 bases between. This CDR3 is CASSLDWRAASGNTIYF. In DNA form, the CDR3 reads TGTGCCAGCAGTTTAGATTGGAGGGCCGCCTCTGGAAACACCATATATTTT.

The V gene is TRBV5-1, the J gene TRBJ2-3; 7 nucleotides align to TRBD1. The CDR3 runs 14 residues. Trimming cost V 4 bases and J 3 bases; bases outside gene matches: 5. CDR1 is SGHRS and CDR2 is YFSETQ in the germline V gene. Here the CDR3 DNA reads TGCGCCAGCAGCCGGTACAGGGGAACAGATACGCAGTATTTT. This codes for CASSRYRGTDTQYF.

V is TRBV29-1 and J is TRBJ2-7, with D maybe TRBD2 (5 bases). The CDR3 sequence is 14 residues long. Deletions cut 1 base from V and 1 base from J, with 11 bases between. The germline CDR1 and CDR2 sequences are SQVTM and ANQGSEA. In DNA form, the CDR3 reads TGCAGCGTTGAAGGGGCCGGGGAGTCCTACGAGCAGTACTTC. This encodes CSVEGAGESYEQYF.

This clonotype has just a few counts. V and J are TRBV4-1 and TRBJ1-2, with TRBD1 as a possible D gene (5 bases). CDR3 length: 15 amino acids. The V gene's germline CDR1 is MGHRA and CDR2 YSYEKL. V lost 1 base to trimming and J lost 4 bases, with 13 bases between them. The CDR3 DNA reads TGCGCCAGCAGCCAAGGGGACCCCGCTCCCTATGGCTACACCTTC. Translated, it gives CASSQGDPAPYGYTF.

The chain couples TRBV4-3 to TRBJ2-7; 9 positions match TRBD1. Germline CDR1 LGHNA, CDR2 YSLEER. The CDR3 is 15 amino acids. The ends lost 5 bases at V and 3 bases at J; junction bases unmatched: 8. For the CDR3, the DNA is TGCGCCAGCAGCAAGGACAGGGGTAATGTCTACGAGCAGTACTTC. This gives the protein CASSKDRGNVYEQYF.

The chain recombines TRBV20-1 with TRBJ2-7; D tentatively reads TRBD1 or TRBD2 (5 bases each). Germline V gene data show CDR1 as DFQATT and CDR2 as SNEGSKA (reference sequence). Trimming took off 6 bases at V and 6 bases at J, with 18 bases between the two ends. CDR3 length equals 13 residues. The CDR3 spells CSAQGDLGGEQYF. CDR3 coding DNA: TGCAGTGCCCAAGGGGACCTCGGCGGCGAGCAGTACTTC.

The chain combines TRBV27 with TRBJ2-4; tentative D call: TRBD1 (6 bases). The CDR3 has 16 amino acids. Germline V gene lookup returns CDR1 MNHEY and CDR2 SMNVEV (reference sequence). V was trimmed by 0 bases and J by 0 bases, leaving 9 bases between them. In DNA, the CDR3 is TGTGCCAGCAGTTTATCGAGGGGGTTAGCCAAAAACATTCAGTACTTC. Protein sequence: CASSLSRGLAKNIQYF.

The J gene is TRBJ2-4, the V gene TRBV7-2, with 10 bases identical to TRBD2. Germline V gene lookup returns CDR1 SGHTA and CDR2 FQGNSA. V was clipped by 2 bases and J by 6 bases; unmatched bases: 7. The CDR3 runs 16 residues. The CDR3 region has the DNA TGTGCCAGCAGCTTAAACAGCGGGAGGGCCGGAAACATTCAGTACTTC. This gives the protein CASSLNSGRAGNIQYF. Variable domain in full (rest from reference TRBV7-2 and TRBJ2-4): GAGVSQSPSNKVTEKGKDVELRCDPISGHTALYWYRQSLGQGLEFLIYFQGNSAPDKSGLPSDRFSAERTGGSVSTLTIQRTQQEDSAVYLCASSLNSGRAGNIQYFGAGTRLSVL.

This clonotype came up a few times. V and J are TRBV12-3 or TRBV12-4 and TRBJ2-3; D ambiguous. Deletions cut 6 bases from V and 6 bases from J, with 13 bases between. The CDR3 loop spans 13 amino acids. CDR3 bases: TGTGCCAGCAGCTCGTTTGGTGGGGATACGCAGTATTTT. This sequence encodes CASSSFGGDTQYF.

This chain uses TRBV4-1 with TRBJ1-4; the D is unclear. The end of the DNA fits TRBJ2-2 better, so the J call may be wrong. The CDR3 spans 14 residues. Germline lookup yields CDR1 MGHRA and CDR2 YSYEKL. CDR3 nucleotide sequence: TGCGCCAGCAGCCAAAGGCCCAGAACCGGGGAGCTGTTTTTT. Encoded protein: CASSQRPRTGELFF.

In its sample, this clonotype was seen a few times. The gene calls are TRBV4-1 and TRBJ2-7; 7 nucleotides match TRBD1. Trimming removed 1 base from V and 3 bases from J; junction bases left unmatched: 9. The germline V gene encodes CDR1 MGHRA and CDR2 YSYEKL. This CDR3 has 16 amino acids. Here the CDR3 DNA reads TGCGCCAGCAGCCAAGGTTTTGTGACAGGGATCTACGAGCAGTACTTC. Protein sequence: CASSQGFVTGIYEQYF.

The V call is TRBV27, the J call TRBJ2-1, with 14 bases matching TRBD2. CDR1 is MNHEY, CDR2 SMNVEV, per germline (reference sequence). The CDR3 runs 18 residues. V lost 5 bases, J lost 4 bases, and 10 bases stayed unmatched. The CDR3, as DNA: TGTGCCAGCAGTCCCGGGACTAGCGGGAGCCCAAAATACAATGAGCAGTTCTTC. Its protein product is CASSPGTSGSPKYNEQFF.

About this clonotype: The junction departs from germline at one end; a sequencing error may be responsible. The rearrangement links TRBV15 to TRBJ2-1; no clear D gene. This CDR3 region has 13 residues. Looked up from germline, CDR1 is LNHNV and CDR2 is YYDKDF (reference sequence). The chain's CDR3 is CATGRDGHNEQFF. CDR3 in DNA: TGTGCCACCGGCAGAGACGGCCACAATGAGCAGTTCTTC.

The CDR3 bases are TGCGCCAGCAGCCACGTGACGGATGGCGGGGAAAAACTGTTTTTT. Encoded protein: CASSHVTDGGEKLFF. J is TRBJ1-4 and V is TRBV4-1; D is unresolved. The germline V and J ends were trimmed by 3 bases and 8 bases, with 16 bases remaining between them. In germline, CDR1 is MGHRA, CDR2 YSYEKL. This CDR3 has 15 amino acids.

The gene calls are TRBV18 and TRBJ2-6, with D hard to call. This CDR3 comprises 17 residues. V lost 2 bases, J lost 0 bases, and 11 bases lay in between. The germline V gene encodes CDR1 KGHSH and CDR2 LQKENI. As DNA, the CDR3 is TGTGCCAGCTCACCATTATCTGGGGACTCTGGGGCCAACGTCCTGACTTTC. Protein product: CASSPLSGDSGANVLTF.

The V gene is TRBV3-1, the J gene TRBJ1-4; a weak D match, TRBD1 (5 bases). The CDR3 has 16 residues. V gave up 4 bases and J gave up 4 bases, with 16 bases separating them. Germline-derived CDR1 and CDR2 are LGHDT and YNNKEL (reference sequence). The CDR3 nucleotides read TGTGCCAGCAGCCGCCCTAGTGGGACTTTTAATGAAAAACTGTTTTTT. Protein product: CASSRPSGTFNEKLFF.

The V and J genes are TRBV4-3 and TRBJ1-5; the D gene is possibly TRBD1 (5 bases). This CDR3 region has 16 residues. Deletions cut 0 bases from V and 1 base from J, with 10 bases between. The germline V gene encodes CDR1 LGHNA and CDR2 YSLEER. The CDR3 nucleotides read TGCGCCAGCAGCCAAGATGTGGGGCAAAGCAATCAGCCCCAGCATTTT. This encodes CASSQDVGQSNQPQHF.

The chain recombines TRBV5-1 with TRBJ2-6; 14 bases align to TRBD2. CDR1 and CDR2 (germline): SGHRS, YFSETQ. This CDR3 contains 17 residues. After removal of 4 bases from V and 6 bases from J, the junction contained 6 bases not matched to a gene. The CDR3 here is CASSMGTSGSSANVLTF. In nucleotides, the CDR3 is TGCGCCAGCAGCATGGGGACTAGCGGGAGTTCGGCCAACGTCCTGACTTTC.

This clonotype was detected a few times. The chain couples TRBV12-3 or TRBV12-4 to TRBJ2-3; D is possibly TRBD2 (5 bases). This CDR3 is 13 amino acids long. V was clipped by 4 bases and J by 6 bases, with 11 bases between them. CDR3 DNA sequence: TGTGCCAGCAGTTCCGGGGAGTCTGATACGCAGTATTTT. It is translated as CASSSGESDTQYF.

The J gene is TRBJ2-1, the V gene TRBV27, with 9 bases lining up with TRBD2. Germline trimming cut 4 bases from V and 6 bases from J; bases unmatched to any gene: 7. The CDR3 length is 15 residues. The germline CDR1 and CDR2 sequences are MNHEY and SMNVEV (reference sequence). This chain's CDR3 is CASSSSGLAVNEQFF. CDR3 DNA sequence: TGTGCCAGCAGTTCCTCGGGACTAGCCGTCAATGAGCAGTTCTTC.

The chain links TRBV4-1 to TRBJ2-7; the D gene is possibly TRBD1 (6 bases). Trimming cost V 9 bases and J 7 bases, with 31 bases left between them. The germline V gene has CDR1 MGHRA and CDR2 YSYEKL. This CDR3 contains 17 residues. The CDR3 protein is CASTQGSRAGQKGEQYF. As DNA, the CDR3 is TGCGCCAGTACCCAGGGGTCTCGGGCGGGTCAAAAGGGGGAGCAGTACTTC.